This paragraph reports one T cell receptor beta chain. Its antigen is as yet unknown. Generated by immunoSEQ multiplex PCR, the TCRdb table keeps only in-frame clones and is missing some. The sample records about 150,000 clones, around 94% being singletons. Prior autoimmune disease or systemic immunosuppression barred patients. Per germline, CDR1 MNHNY and CDR2 SVGAGI (reference sequence). The CDR3 extends over 14 amino acids. V lost 0 bases and J 1 base, leaving 6 bases between the germline ends. This entry belongs to a study of OX40 agonist ivuxolimab in advanced cancers. Study-wide points: In the 0.1-3.0 mg/kg groups, partial responders showed among the lowest expansion. At doses 0.1 to 3.0 mg/kg, CD4+ and CD8+ clones expanded.

J is TRBJ2-5 and V is TRBV6-6; D remains ambiguous. The sample in question was CD4+ or CD8+ T cells sorted from blood, obtained in a trial of the OX40 agonist ivuxolimab. The sequence derives from an adult with an advanced solid tumor such as melanoma, head and neck, liver or kidney cancer. CDR3 in DNA: TGTGCCAGCAGTTACTCGAGGTCCCAAGAGACCCAGTACTTC. The encoded protein is CASSYSRSQETQYF.